Detailed here is one TCR beta chain. This sample was taken from a study of blood T cell repertoires in COVID-19. Study-wide background: Italy, Spain and the United States were the sources of the convalescent and acute COVID-19 samples. The cDNA or gDNA used as material had been derived from T cells, B-cell-depleted T cells, or PBMCs.

Symptom resolution, clearance, or two negative PCRs marked donors in Cohort 3 as recovered. The V end was cut by 6 bases, the J end by 1 base, with 12 bases between. Germline V gives CDR1 SQVTM, CDR2 ANQGSEA. CDR3 length equals 13 residues. In the original analysis: For nucleated cells, counts were estimated from reference gene primer amplification. TCRdb's table, derived via immunoSEQ multiplex PCR, lists solely in-frame clones and lacks some. V and J calls and clone size follow that table, whereas D and trimming were derived from the DNA. The sample records 180,000 or so clones, around four fifths being singletons.

Specimen: PBMCs or T cells enriched from blood (not recorded which). The J gene is TRBJ1-1, the V gene TRBV29-1, with TRBD1 as a possible D gene (5 bases). The sequence came from a woman aged 60-75 years who had recovered from COVID-19. As DNA, the CDR3 is TGCAGCGTCGCAGACAGAGCGAACACTGAAGCTTTCTTT. Translation: CSVADRANTEAFF.